Listed below are T cell receptor beta chains from one sample, sequenced in a study of regulatory T cells in long-lasting Graves disease. From the multiplex PCR reads, TCRdb called clonotypes with MiXCR, one entry per CDR3 protein. The sample records about 420,000 distinct CDR3 sequences, around 17% being singletons. This sample also belongs to another study, concerning T cells in Graves' hyperthyroidism and ophthalmopathy.

Source: peripheral blood mononuclear cells (PBMCs), taken at new diagnosis, from a patient treated with antithyroid drugs. The receptors derive from a woman under 30 with Graves disease. CDR3s include the opening cysteine and the closing phenylalanine or tryptophan. D genes are given only for firm matches. Only part of the rows carry a size: once, few, many, or a class if the clone is expanded.

d_call,j_call,clone_size,v_call,cdr3_nt,cdr3_aa
-,TRBJ1-5,-,TRBV6-2/TRBV6-3,TGTGCCAGCAGTTATCAGGACAGTCAGCCCCAGCATTTT,CASSYQDSQPQHF
TRBD1,TRBJ2-1,few,TRBV14,TGTGCCAGCAGCCAAAACAGGGGAAGTGAGCAGTTCTTC,CASSQNRGSEQFF
TRBD2,TRBJ2-7,-,TRBV2,TGTGCCAGTGCCGGGACTATCTCCTACGAGCAGTACTTC,CASAGTISYEQYF
-,TRBJ2-7,many,TRBV28,TGTGCCAGCTCGTTACAGGACTACGAGCAGTACTTC,CASSLQDYEQYF
TRBD1,TRBJ2-1,many,TRBV2,TGTGCCAGCATCCCGGGACAGGGGACCTACAATGAGCAGTTCTTC,CASIPGQGTYNEQFF
-,TRBJ2-6,few,TRBV20-1,TGCAGTGCTAGTAATGACAGGCGTCGTGGGGCCAACGTCCTGACTTTC,CSASNDRRRGANVLTF
-,TRBJ2-3,many,TRBV5-1,TGCGCCAGCAGCTTGGTAGCTGGGCAGGGGGTAGCGGCAGATACGCAGTATTTT,CASSLVAGQGVAADTQYF
TRBD2,TRBJ2-7,many,TRBV11-3,TGTGCCAGCAGCTTAGTAGGGAGCGGGAGTCTCTACGAGCAGTACTTC,CASSLVGSGSLYEQYF
TRBD2,TRBJ2-5,few,TRBV9,TGTGCCAGCAGCGTGGGGGCACTAGCGGGAGTCCAAGAGACCCAGTACTTC,CASSVGALAGVQETQYF
-,TRBJ1-4,-,TRBV28,TGTGCCAGCAGTTCTCCATTCGGTCCGGATGAAAAACTGTTTTTT,CASSSPFGPDEKLFF
TRBD2,TRBJ2-1,few,TRBV19,TGTGCCAGTTCGGGGACTAGTTCCCTGCGTGAGCAGTTCTTC,CASSGTSSLREQFF
TRBD1,TRBJ2-7,many,TRBV28,TGTGCCAGCCGTCGGCAGGGGGTAATCGAGCAGTACTTC,CASRRQGVIEQYF
-,TRBJ2-7,-,TRBV18,TGTGCCAGCTCACCTGGGACATCGGACGAGCAGTACTTC,CASSPGTSDEQYF
-,TRBJ2-1,many,TRBV7-8,TGTGCCAGCAGCTCGGACAGTAACAATGAGCAGTTCTTC,CASSSDSNNEQFF
-,TRBJ2-2,many,TRBV12-3/TRBV12-4,TGTGCCAGCAGTTTGGAGCAGGTGAACACCGGGGAGCTGTTTTTT,CASSLEQVNTGELFF
-,TRBJ2-2,-,TRBV7-9,TGTGCCAGCCGATTCACCGGGGAGCTGTTTTTT,CASRFTGELFF
-,TRBJ2-7,many,TRBV20-1,TGCAGTGCTAGAGATCTGGAGAACTCCTGGGAGCAGTACTTC,CSARDLENSWEQYF
-,TRBJ2-5,many,TRBV24-1,TGTGCCACCAGTGACGTCAGCCAAGAGACCCAGTACTTC,CATSDVSQETQYF
TRBD2,TRBJ2-7,many,TRBV7-2,TGTGCCAGCAGCGGAACTAGCGCCTACGAGCAGTACTTC,CASSGTSAYEQYF
TRBD2,TRBJ2-5,many,TRBV7-9,TGTGCCAGCAGCTCTACCGGGACTAGCGGGACTAAAGAGACCCAGTACTTC,CASSSTGTSGTKETQYF
TRBD2,TRBJ2-1,many,TRBV5-1,TGCGCCAGCAGCCACGATCTTAGCGGGAGGTCCTCCCGCTCCTACAATGAGCAGTTCTTC,CASSHDLSGRSSRSYNEQFF
TRBD2,TRBJ2-7,once,TRBV7-9,TGTGCCAGCAGCTTATCGGGACTAGCGGGAGCCTACGAGCAGTACTTC,CASSLSGLAGAYEQYF
TRBD2,TRBJ2-4,-,TRBV20-1,TGCAGTGCACGGGGGACTAGCAACATTCAGTACTTC,CSARGTSNIQYF
TRBD1,TRBJ1-1,many,TRBV29-1,TGCAGCGTGATGGACAGGCCTAGGGCTTTCTTT,CSVMDRPRAFF
-,TRBJ1-2,few,TRBV28,TGTGCCAGCAGTTTACAAAGGGGCGCTGGCTACACCTTC,CASSLQRGAGYTF
-,TRBJ1-4,-,TRBV5-5,TGTGCCAGCAGCAATACCATCGCAGAGACTAATGAAAAACTGTTTTTT,CASSNTIAETNEKLFF
TRBD1,TRBJ2-4,-,TRBV18,TGTGCCAGCTCACCCTATTTGATCCGAGCCGGGACAGGGGGCAGGGTTCAGTACTTC,CASSPYLIRAGTGGRVQYF
-,TRBJ1-5,few,TRBV19,TGTGCCAGTAGTACCCAGACAGGTAGCAATCAGCCCCAGCATTTT,CASSTQTGSNQPQHF
-,TRBJ2-1,many,TRBV29-1,TGCAGCGTTGAGGACAGCTACAATGAGCAGTTCTTC,CSVEDSYNEQFF
TRBD1,TRBJ2-1,-,TRBV11-3,TGTGCCAGCAGCTCTGCCGGGACAGCCTCGACTACCCGCATCCCTTATGAGCAGTTCTTC,CASSSAGTASTTRIPYEQFF
-,TRBJ2-1,many,TRBV11-3,TGTGCCAGCAGCTCAGTAGCGGTTCCCTACAATGAGCAGTTCTTC,CASSSVAVPYNEQFF
-,TRBJ1-1,many,TRBV2,TGTGCCAGCAGTGAACAAAACACTGAAGCTTTCTTT,CASSEQNTEAFF
-,TRBJ2-1,few,TRBV7-8,TGTGCCAGCAGCCTAGGGGGGATTTGGATCAATGAGCAGTTCTTC,CASSLGGIWINEQFF
TRBD2,TRBJ2-1,-,TRBV25-1,TGTGCCAGCCAACTAGCGGGAGGCCCCTTTGGGGAGCAGTTCTTC,CASQLAGGPFGEQFF
-,TRBJ2-3,-,TRBV3-1,TGTGCCAGCAGCCACACCGGGACTGGAAACACAGATACGCAGTATTTT,CASSHTGTGNTDTQYF
-,TRBJ2-3,many,TRBV20-1,TGCAGCGGACGGTGGGATGGGGTTTGGAATACGCAGTATTTT,CSGRWDGVWNTQYF
-,TRBJ2-1,-,TRBV7-2,TGTGCCAGCAGCAGACTAGTCTATGAGCAGTTCTTC,CASSRLVYEQFF
-,TRBJ2-5,many,TRBV28,TGTGCCAGCAGCCCATATAGGGGGGCCCAGTACTTC,CASSPYRGAQYF
TRBD2,TRBJ2-3,many,TRBV12-3/TRBV12-4,TGTGCCAGCAGTCCCGGACTAGCGGGAGGGAACACAGATACGCAGTATTTT,CASSPGLAGGNTDTQYF
TRBD1,TRBJ2-7,-,TRBV14,TGTGCCAGCAGCAAACAGGGGTCCTCCTACTACGAGCAGTACTTC,CASSKQGSSYYEQYF
-,TRBJ2-5,many,TRBV7-2,TGTGCCAGCAGCCCACAGGGATCGGAGACCCAGTACTTC,CASSPQGSETQYF
-,TRBJ1-1,few,TRBV6-1,TGTGCCAGCAGTGAAGTTGCAGGGAGCACTGAAGCTTTCTTT,CASSEVAGSTEAFF
-,TRBJ1-1,many,TRBV18,TGTGCCAGCAGCCCGACAGCGAACACTGAAGCTTTCTTT,CASSPTANTEAFF